This T cell receptor beta chain was captured in a study of T-cell memory formation after mild COVID-19. The V end was cut by 3 bases, the J end by 6 bases, with 14 bases between. The CDR3 contains 15 residues. TCRdb redid the calling of the 5' RACE reads with MiXCR, one entry per CDR3 protein. The sample holds about 470,000 distinct CDR3 sequences; around a quarter are singletons and the top ten take roughly an eighth. Sample: PBMCs or a T cell subset sorted from them (not recorded which). This receptor was identified in an adult woman who had mild COVID-19 (a few samples of this study predate the infection). Cell type and time point are not known. The chain uses TRBV12-3 or TRBV12-4 and TRBJ2-2, with D perhaps TRBD1 (5 bases). Here the CDR3 reads CASSFVQGIAGELFF. In DNA, the CDR3 is TGTGCCAGCAGTTTCGTCCAGGGAATCGCCGGGGAGCTGTTTTTT.